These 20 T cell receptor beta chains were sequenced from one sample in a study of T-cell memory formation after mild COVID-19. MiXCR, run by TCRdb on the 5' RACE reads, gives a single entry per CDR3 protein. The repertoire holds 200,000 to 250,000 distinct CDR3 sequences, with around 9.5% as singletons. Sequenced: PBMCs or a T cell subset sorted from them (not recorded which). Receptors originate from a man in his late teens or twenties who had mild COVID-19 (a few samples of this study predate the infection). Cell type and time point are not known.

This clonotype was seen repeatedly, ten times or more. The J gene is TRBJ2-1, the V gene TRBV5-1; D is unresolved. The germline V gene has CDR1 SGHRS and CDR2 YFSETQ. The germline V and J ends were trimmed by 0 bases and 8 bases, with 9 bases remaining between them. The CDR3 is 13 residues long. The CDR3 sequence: CASSLGTGDEQFF. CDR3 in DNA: TGCGCCAGCAGCTTGGGGACCGGCGATGAGCAGTTCTTC. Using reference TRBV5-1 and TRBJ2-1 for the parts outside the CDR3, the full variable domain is KAGVTQTPRYLIKTRGQQVTLSCSPISGHRSVSWYQQTPGQGLQFLFEYFSETQRNKGNFPGRFSGRQFSNSRSEMNVSTLELGDSALYLCASSLGTGDEQFFGPGTRLTVL.

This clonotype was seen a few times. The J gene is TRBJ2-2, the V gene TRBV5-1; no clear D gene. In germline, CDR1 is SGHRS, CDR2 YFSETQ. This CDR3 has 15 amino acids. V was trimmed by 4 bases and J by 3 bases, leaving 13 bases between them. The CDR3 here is CASSPDPGDTGELFF. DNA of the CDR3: TGCGCCAGCAGCCCTGATCCGGGCGACACCGGGGAGCTGTTTTTT.

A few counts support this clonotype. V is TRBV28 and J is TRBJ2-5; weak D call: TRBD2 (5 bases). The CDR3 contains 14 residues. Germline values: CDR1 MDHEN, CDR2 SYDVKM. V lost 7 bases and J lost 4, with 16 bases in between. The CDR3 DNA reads TGTGCCAGCACTCATCCGGGCCGGGGAGAGACCCAGTACTTC. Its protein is CASTHPGRGETQYF. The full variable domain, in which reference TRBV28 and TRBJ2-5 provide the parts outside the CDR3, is DVKVTQSSRYLVKRTGEKVFLECVQDMDHENMFWYRQDPGLGLRLIYFSYDVKMKEKGDIPEGYSVSREKKERFSLILESASTNQTSMYLCASTHPGRGETQYFGPGTRLLVL.

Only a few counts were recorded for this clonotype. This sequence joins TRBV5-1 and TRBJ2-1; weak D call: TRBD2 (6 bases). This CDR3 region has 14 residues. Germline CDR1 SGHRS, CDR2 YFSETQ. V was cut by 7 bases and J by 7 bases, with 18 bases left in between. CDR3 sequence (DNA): TGCGCCAGCGCGACCGGGACTGGGAATAATGAGCAGTTCTTC. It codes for CASATGTGNNEQFF.

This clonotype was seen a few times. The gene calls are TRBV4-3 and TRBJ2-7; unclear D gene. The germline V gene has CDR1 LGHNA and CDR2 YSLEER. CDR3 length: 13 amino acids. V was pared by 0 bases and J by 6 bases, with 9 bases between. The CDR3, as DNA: TGCGCCAGCAGCCAAGAGACCTCCACCGAGCAGTACGTC. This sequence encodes CASSQETSTEQYV.

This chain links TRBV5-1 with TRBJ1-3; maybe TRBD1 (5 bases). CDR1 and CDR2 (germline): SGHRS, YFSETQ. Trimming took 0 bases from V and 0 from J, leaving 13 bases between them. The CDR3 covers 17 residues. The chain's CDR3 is CASSLVPGTVSGNTIYF. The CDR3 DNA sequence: TGCGCCAGCAGCTTGGTCCCCGGGACGGTCTCTGGAAACACCATATATTTT.

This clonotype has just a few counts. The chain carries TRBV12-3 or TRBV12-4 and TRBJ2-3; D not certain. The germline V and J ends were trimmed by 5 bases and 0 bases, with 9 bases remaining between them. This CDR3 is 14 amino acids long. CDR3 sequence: CASSIQRSTDTQYF. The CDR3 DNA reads TGTGCCAGCAGTATACAGAGAAGCACAGATACGCAGTATTTT.

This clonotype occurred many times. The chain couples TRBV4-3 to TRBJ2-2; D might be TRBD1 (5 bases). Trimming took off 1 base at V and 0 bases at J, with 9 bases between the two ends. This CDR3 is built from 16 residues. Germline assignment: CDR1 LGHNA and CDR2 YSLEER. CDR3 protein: CASSQGWGANTGELFF. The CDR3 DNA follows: TGCGCCAGCAGCCAAGGCTGGGGCGCGAACACCGGGGAGCTGTTTTTT.

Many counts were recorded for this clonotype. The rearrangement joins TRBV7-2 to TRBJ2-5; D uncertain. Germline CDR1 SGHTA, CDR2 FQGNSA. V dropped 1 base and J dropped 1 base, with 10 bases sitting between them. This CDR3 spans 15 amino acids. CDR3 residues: CASSLGASLQETQYF. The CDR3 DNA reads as TGTGCCAGCAGCTTAGGTGCGAGTCTCCAAGAGACCCAGTACTTC. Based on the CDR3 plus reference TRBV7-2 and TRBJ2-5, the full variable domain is GAGVSQSPSNKVTEKGKDVELRCDPISGHTALYWYRQSLGQGLEFLIYFQGNSAPDKSGLPSDRFSAERTGGSVSTLTIQRTQQEDSAVYLCASSLGASLQETQYFGPGTRLLVL.

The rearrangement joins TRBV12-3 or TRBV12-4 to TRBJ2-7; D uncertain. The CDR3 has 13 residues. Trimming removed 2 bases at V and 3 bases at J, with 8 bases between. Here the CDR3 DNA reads TGTGCCAGCAGTTTAACCCTCGACTACGAGCAGTACGTC. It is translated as CASSLTLDYEQYV.

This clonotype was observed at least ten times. The CDR3 region is CASSLVAGVSPPDTQYF. The CDR3 DNA reads TGTGCCAGCAGCTTAGTAGCGGGGGTTTCTCCCCCAGATACGCAGTATTTT. The chain employs TRBV7-2 and TRBJ2-3, with TRBD2 matching over 9 bases. This CDR3 has 17 residues. Trimming removed 1 base from V and 4 bases from J; junction bases left unmatched: 9. Germline V gives CDR1 SGHTA, CDR2 FQGNSA. The whole variable domain, remainder taken from reference TRBV7-2 and TRBJ2-3, is GAGVSQSPSNKVTEKGKDVELRCDPISGHTALYWYRQSLGQGLEFLIYFQGNSAPDKSGLPSDRFSAERTGGSVSTLTIQRTQQEDSAVYLCASSLVAGVSPPDTQYFGPGTRLTVL.

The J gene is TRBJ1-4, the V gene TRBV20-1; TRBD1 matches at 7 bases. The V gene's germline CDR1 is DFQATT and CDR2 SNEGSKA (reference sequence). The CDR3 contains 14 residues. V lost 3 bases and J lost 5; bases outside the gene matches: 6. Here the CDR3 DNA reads TGCAGTGCTAGTAAACAGGGGATAAATGAAAAACTGTTTTTT. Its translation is CSASKQGINEKLFF.

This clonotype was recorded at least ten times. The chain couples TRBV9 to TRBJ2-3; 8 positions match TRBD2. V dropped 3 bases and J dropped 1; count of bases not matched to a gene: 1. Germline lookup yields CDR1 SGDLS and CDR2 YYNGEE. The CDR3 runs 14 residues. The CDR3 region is CASSATSGTDTQYF. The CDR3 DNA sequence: TGTGCCAGCAGCGCGACTAGCGGCACAGATACGCAGTATTTT.

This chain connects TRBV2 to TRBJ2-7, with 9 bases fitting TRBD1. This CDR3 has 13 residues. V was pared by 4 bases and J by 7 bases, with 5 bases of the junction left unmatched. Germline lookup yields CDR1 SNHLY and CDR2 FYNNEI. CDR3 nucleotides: TGTGCCAGCAGTGCTCAAGGGACAGGGGAGCAGTACGTC. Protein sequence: CASSAQGTGEQYV.

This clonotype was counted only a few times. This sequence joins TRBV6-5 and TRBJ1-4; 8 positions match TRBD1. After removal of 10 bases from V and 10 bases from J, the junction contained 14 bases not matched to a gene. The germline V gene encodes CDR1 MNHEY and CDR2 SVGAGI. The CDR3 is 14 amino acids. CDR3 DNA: TGTGCCACCAAGACTATCAGGGGGCTAGGAAAACTGTTTTTT. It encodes CATKTIRGLGKLFF.

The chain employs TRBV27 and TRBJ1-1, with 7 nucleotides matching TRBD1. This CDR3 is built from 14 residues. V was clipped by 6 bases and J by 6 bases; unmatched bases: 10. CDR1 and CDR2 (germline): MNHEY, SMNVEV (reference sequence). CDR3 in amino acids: CASREGQGQPEAFF. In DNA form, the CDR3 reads TGTGCCAGCAGGGAAGGGCAGGGACAGCCTGAAGCTTTCTTT.

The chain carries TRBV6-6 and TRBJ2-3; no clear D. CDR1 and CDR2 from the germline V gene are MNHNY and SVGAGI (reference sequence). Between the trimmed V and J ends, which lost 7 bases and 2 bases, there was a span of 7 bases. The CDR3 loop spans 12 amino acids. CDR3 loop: CASNSLTDTQYF. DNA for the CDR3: TGTGCCAGCAACAGCCTCACAGATACGCAGTATTTT.

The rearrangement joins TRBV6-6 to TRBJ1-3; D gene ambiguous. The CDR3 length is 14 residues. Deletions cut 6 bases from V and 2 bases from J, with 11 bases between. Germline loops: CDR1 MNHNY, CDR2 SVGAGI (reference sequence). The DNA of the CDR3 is TGTGCCAGCAGGACTTATATCACTGGAAACACCATATATTTT. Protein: CASRTYITGNTIYF.

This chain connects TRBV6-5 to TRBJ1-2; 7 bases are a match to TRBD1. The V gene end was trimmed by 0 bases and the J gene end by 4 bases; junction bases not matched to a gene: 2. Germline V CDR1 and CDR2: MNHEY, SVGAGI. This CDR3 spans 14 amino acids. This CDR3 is CASSYSQGTYGYTF. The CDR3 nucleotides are TGTGCCAGCAGTTACTCACAGGGGACCTATGGCTACACCTTC.

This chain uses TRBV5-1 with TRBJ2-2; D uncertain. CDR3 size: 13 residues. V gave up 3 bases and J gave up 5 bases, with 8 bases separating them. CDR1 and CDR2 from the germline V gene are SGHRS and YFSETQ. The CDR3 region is CASSSVGTGELFF. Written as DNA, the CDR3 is TGCGCCAGCAGCTCAGTGGGAACCGGGGAGCTGTTTTTT.